This TCR beta chain was captured in a study of graft-versus-host responses after intestinal transplantation. About the research overall: Every transplant recipient was induced with anti-thymocyte globulin, then maintained on tacrolimus and steroids for about 3 years.

Study-level results: Detected in recipient marrow were GvH clones, some of which were first observed in ileum or blood. Researchers found peak circulating GvH clone levels linked to early post-transplant HvG declines. Some patients had graft-donor T cell macrochimerism. In their allografts, the ratios of graft-versus-host to host-versus-graft T cell clones were high.

Comment on this clone: Its antigen is currently unknown.

Looked up from germline, CDR1 is MNHEY and CDR2 is SVGAGI. The CDR3 is 15 amino acids. Trimming took off 0 bases at V and 0 bases at J, with 8 bases between the two ends. Data came from immunoSEQ multiplex PCR; TCRdb stores just in-frame clones and leaves some out. Of tens of thousands of clones detected, 85% to 95% appear once; the ten largest clones hold roughly 0.49%. Specimen: unstimulated CD8+ T cells sorted from spleen or lymph node cells, collected before intestinal transplant. This TCR came from a human donor who received an intestinal transplant. The V and J genes are TRBV6-5 and TRBJ1-1; no reliable D call. CDR3 protein: CASSYSSGVNTEAFF. CDR3 in DNA: TGTGCCAGCAGTTACTCGTCGGGTGTGAACACTGAAGCTTTCTTT.